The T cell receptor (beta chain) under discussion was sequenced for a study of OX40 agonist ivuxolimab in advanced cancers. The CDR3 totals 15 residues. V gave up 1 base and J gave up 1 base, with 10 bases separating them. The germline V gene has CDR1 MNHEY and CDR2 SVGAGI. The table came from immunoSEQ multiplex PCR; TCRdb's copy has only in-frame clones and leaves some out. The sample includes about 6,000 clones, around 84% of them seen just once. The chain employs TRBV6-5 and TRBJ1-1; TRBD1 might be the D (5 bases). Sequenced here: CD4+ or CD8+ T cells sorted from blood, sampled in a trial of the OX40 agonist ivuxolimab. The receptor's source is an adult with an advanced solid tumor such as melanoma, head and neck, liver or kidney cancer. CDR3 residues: CASSYWGGTNTEAFF. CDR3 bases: TGTGCCAGCAGTTACTGGGGGGGGACGAACACTGAAGCTTTCTTT.